The 31 T cell receptor beta chains reported below all come from one sample, sequenced in a study of blood T cells in healthy people across ages. Primed by a sample-barcoded 5' primer and a J-beta primer mix, a second PCR proceeded for about 6 to 12 cycles. TCRdb redid the calling of the 5' RACE reads with MiXCR, one entry per CDR3 protein. The sample has about 1.1 million distinct CDR3 sequences; around two fifths are singletons. The specimen sequenced was blood. These TCRs come from a man between 18 and 29 years old in good health.

This sequence joins TRBV6-5 and TRBJ2-7; D may be TRBD1 or TRBD2 (6 bases each). The CDR3 totals 14 residues. Germline V gene lookup returns CDR1 MNHEY and CDR2 SVGAGI. V lost 2 bases, J lost 4 bases, and 12 bases lay in between. The CDR3 loop is CASSYTGAEYEQYF. As DNA, the CDR3 is TGTGCCAGCAGTTACACGGGGGCCGAATACGAGCAGTACTTC.

This clonotype was recorded only once. The J gene is TRBJ2-4, the V gene TRBV9; 10 nucleotides align to TRBD2. CDR3 length: 17 residues. V was pared by 3 bases and J by 7 bases, with 13 bases of the junction left unmatched. Germline CDR1 SGDLS, CDR2 YYNGEE. CDR3 nucleotides: TGTGCCAGCAGCGCGCCATCAGCGGGAGGGCCTCAGAACATTCAGTACTTC. Amino acids: CASSAPSAGGPQNIQYF. Together with reference TRBV9 and TRBJ2-4, the CDR3 gives the full variable domain: DSGVTQTPKHLITATGQRVTLRCSPRSGDLSVYWYQQSLDQGLQFLIQYYNGEERAKGNILERFSAQQFPDLHSELNLSSLELGDSALYFCASSAPSAGGPQNIQYFGAGTRLSVL.

The chain is built from TRBV18 and TRBJ1-1, with D unresolved. From germline, CDR1 is KGHSH and CDR2 LQKENI. The germline V and J ends were trimmed by 2 bases and 0 bases, with 10 bases remaining between them. This CDR3 region has 15 residues. CDR3 sequence reads: CASSPAWGVNTEAFF. The CDR3 DNA follows: TGTGCCAGCTCACCAGCTTGGGGTGTGAACACTGAAGCTTTCTTT. The whole variable domain, remainder taken from reference TRBV18 and TRBJ1-1, is NAGVMQNPRHLVRRRGQEARLRCSPMKGHSHVYWYRQLPEEGLKFMVYLQKENIIDESGMPKERFSAEFPKEGPSILRIQQVVRGDSAAYFCASSPAWGVNTEAFFGQGTRLTVV.

This chain uses TRBV10-3 with TRBJ2-5, with 8 nucleotides matching TRBD1. Germline-derived CDR1 and CDR2 are ENHRY and SYGVKD. J was trimmed by 0 bases and V by 4 bases; bases with no gene match: 4. The CDR3 runs to 15 residues. This CDR3 reads CAISGGQVDQETQYF. The CDR3 bases are TGTGCCATCAGTGGGGGACAGGTTGACCAAGAGACCCAGTACTTC.

J is TRBJ1-5 and V is TRBV7-2; 7 bases agree with TRBD1. The CDR3 extends over 15 amino acids. With V trimmed by 3 bases and J by 1 base, 3 bases remained unmatched. In germline, CDR1 is SGHTA, CDR2 FQGNSA. The DNA of the CDR3 is TGTGCCAGCAGCTTCTTGACAGGGAGCAATCAGCCCCAGCATTTT. Encoded protein: CASSFLTGSNQPQHF. The variable domain in full, with the rest retrieved from reference TRBV7-2 and TRBJ1-5, is GAGVSQSPSNKVTEKGKDVELRCDPISGHTALYWYRQSLGQGLEFLIYFQGNSAPDKSGLPSDRFSAERTGGSVSTLTIQRTQQEDSAVYLCASSFLTGSNQPQHFGDGTRLSIL.

The chain has TRBV5-6 and TRBJ1-4, with D unclear. The CDR3 sequence is 15 residues long. Germline V gene sequence: CDR1 SGHDT, CDR2 YYEEEE. V lost 4 bases to trimming and J lost 0 bases, with 10 bases between them. Here the CDR3 DNA reads TGTGCCAGCAGCCCGGACCTCACAACTAATGAAAAACTGTTTTTT. Protein product: CASSPDLTTNEKLFF. Complete variable domain (other parts from reference TRBV5-6 and TRBJ1-4): DAGVTQSPTHLIKTRGQQVTLRCSPKSGHDTVSWYQQALGQGPQFIFQYYEEEERQRGNFPDRFSGHQFPNYSSELNVNALLLGDSALYLCASSPDLTTNEKLFFGSGTQLSVL.

The CDR3 protein is CASSQVGSGEGGTQYF. In nucleotides, the CDR3 is TGTGCCAGCAGCCAAGTCGGTAGCGGGGAAGGGGGTACGCAGTATTTT. The rearrangement links TRBV4-2 to TRBJ2-3, with 8 bases aligning to TRBD2. The trim removed 1 base at V and 8 bases at J, leaving 11 bases unmatched. CDR3 length equals 16 residues. The V gene's germline CDR1 is LGHNA and CDR2 YNFKEQ.

The rearrangement joins TRBV20-1 to TRBJ2-5, with D maybe TRBD1 (5 bases). The DNA matches TRBJ2-7 better at its end, which makes the J call doubtful. The germline gives CDR1 DFQATT, CDR2 SNEGSKA (reference sequence). This CDR3 has 14 amino acids. The CDR3 sequence is CSARDKSLPYEQYF. As DNA, the CDR3 is TGCAGTGCTAGGGACAAGTCGCTTCCCTACGAGCAGTACTTC.

In this sample, this clonotype turned up a few times. J is TRBJ1-2 and V is TRBV9; 9 bases are a match to TRBD1. This CDR3 has 15 amino acids. The germline V gene encodes CDR1 SGDLS and CDR2 YYNGEE. J gave up 3 bases and V 3 bases, and 6 bases lay outside the gene matches. The DNA of the CDR3 is TGTGCCAGCAGCGAGAGCCGGGACAGGGACTATGGCTACACCTTC. This gives the protein CASSESRDRDYGYTF. Using reference TRBV9 and TRBJ1-2 for the parts outside the CDR3, the full variable domain is DSGVTQTPKHLITATGQRVTLRCSPRSGDLSVYWYQQSLDQGLQFLIQYYNGEERAKGNILERFSAQQFPDLHSELNLSSLELGDSALYFCASSESRDRDYGYTFGSGTRLTVV.

This chain links TRBV7-8 with TRBJ1-1, with a tentative D call TRBD1 (5 bases). Looked up from germline, CDR1 is SGHVS and CDR2 is FQNEAQ. The CDR3 contains 14 residues. Trimming took off 5 bases at V and 5 bases at J, with 15 bases between the two ends. In DNA form, the CDR3 reads TGTGCCAGCAGCGCCCGGGACTCGGTGACTGAAGCTTTCTTT. Translated, it gives CASSARDSVTEAFF. The full variable domain, its missing parts supplied by reference TRBV7-8 and TRBJ1-1, is GAGVSQSPRYKVAKRGQDVALRCDPISGHVSLFWYQQALGQGPEFLTYFQNEAQLDKSGLPSDRFFAERPEGSVSTLKIQRTQQEDSAVYLCASSARDSVTEAFFGQGTRLTVV.

This clonotype appeared once. The chain uses TRBV21-1 and TRBJ2-1; the tabulated D call, TRBD1, remains unverified against the DNA. TRBV21-1 is labeled a pseudogene. The length of the CDR3 is 16 residues. CDR3 sequence: CASSKKEQGNPDEQFF. CDR3 nucleotides: TGTGCCAGCAGCAAGAAGGAACAGGGCAATCCGGATGAGCAGTTCTTC.

This clonotype was counted a few times. The V and J genes are TRBV27 and TRBJ1-2; 8 bases are shared with TRBD1. Trimming at V came to 3 bases and at J to 7 bases, leaving 10 bases not matched to a gene. The length of the CDR3 is 15 residues. Germline V gene lookup returns CDR1 MNHEY and CDR2 SMNVEV (reference sequence). Here the CDR3 reads CASSFEAGGISGYTF. Here the CDR3 DNA reads TGTGCCAGCAGTTTTGAGGCAGGGGGCATCAGTGGCTACACCTTC.

The V gene is TRBV5-4, the J gene TRBJ1-4; TRBD1 might be the D (5 bases). This CDR3 region has 14 residues. Germline V lookup: CDR1 SGHNT, CDR2 YYREEE (reference sequence). Trimming took 0 bases from V and 8 from J, leaving 11 bases between them. Here the CDR3 DNA reads TGTGCCAGCAGCTTGGAGCTGGGGGACGAAAAACTGTTTTTT. Encoded protein: CASSLELGDEKLFF.

CDR3 sequence reads: CASSQVTGGFGEQYF. CDR3 DNA: TGTGCCAGCAGCCAAGTTACAGGGGGCTTCGGGGAGCAGTACTTC. This chain joins TRBV14 and TRBJ2-5, with 9 bases fitting TRBD1. V lost 1 base, J lost 11 bases, and 11 bases stayed unmatched. The germline gives CDR1 SGHDN, CDR2 FVKESK. The CDR3 totals 15 residues.

The chain is built from TRBV11-1 and TRBJ2-1, with 7 nucleotides matching TRBD2. Unmatched junction bases numbered 8, after V lost 5 bases and J lost 4 bases. Per germline, CDR1 SGHAT and CDR2 FQDESV (reference sequence). The length of the CDR3 is 15 residues. The CDR3 spells CASSTPGTTYNEQFF. The CDR3 DNA sequence: TGTGCCAGCAGCACGCCCGGGACTACGTACAATGAGCAGTTCTTC.

This clonotype came up a few times. V and J are TRBV6-1 and TRBJ1-2; D not certain. V lost 4 bases, J lost 6 bases, and 15 bases lay in between. The CDR3 extends over 14 amino acids. CDR1 and CDR2 from the germline V gene are MNHNS and SASEGT. Here the CDR3 DNA reads TGTGCCAGCAGTGCCGACTTCGTATTAAATGGCTACACCTTC. Its protein product is CASSADFVLNGYTF.

This clonotype has only one observation. The chain combines TRBV10-3 with TRBJ1-2, with D perhaps matching TRBD1 (6 bases). The CDR3 sequence is 15 residues long. V was cut by 4 bases and J by 6 bases, with 18 bases left in between. The germline CDR1 and CDR2 sequences are ENHRY and SYGVKD. The CDR3 region is CAISAIGGPGNGYTF. CDR3 bases: TGTGCCATCAGTGCGATCGGGGGCCCGGGAAATGGCTACACCTTC.

This clonotype has ten or more counts. The rearrangement joins TRBV7-2 to TRBJ1-5; D may be TRBD1 (5 bases). This CDR3 spans 12 amino acids. CDR1 and CDR2 (germline): SGHTA, FQGNSA. V shed 0 bases and J shed 15 bases, with 12 bases lying between them. CDR3: CASSLAGESAHF. The CDR3 DNA reads TGTGCCAGCAGCTTAGCGGGGGAATCAGCGCATTTT. Combining the CDR3 with reference TRBV7-2 and TRBJ1-5 gives the whole variable domain GAGVSQSPSNKVTEKGKDVELRCDPISGHTALYWYRQSLGQGLEFLIYFQGNSAPDKSGLPSDRFSAERTGGSVSTLTIQRTQQEDSAVYLCASSLAGESAHFGDGTRLSIL.

A few counts support this clonotype. The chain carries TRBV7-2 and TRBJ2-4; D not certain. There are 13 residues in the CDR3. The germline V gene encodes CDR1 SGHTA and CDR2 FQGNSA. V lost 5 bases and J lost 7, with 12 bases in between. CDR3 in amino acids: CASSPPMGNIQYF. CDR3 coding DNA: TGTGCCAGCAGCCCTCCTATGGGGAACATTCAGTACTTC.

The rearrangement links TRBV29-1 to TRBJ2-4; TRBD2 matches 9 bases. Near its end, the DNA agrees better with TRBJ2-5, so the J call may be wrong. This CDR3 has 15 residues. Germline V gives CDR1 SQVTM, CDR2 ANQGSEA. The CDR3 is CSVGNQREEWETQYF. DNA of the CDR3: TGCAGCGTTGGTAATCAGCGGGAGGAGTGGGAGACCCAGTACTTC.

This clonotype was counted ten times or more. As DNA, the CDR3 is TGTGCCAGCAGCGTGCGGACAGTGCCTGGCTACACCTTC. Translation gives CASSVRTVPGYTF. This chain connects TRBV7-2 to TRBJ1-2; a possible D gene is TRBD1 (6 bases). Per the germline V gene, CDR1 is SGHTA and CDR2 is FQGNSA. The CDR3 runs 13 residues. V was shortened by 5 bases and J by 7 bases, with 14 bases between the two germline ends.

Only a few counts were recorded for this clonotype. V is TRBV7-6 and J is TRBJ1-3; TRBD1 aligns across 8 bases. Germline lookup yields CDR1 SGHVS and CDR2 FNYEAQ. The CDR3 contains 15 residues. V shed 4 bases, J shed 4 bases, and the junction held 6 bases outside the gene matches. CDR3 sequence reads: CASSSGQGSGNTIYF. The CDR3 DNA follows: TGTGCCAGCAGCTCAGGACAGGGATCCGGAAACACCATATATTTT.

This chain joins TRBV10-3 and TRBJ2-2; D unresolved. Trimming removed 7 bases at V and 2 bases at J, with 11 bases between. The CDR3 sequence is 14 residues long. From germline, CDR1 is ENHRY and CDR2 SYGVKD. CDR3 in amino acids: CAINQDGNTGELFF. Here the CDR3 DNA reads TGTGCCATCAACCAGGACGGAAACACCGGGGAGCTGTTTTTT.

The genes are TRBV7-6 and TRBJ2-3, with 8 bases fitting TRBD1. Unmatched junction bases numbered 5, after V lost 3 bases and J lost 0 bases. The CDR3 extends over 16 amino acids. Per the germline V gene, CDR1 is SGHVS and CDR2 is FNYEAQ. CDR3 sequence reads: CASSFYRGISTDTQYF. CDR3 DNA sequence: TGTGCCAGCAGCTTCTACAGGGGGATTAGCACAGATACGCAGTATTTT.

This clonotype showed up just a few times. The chain uses TRBV29-1 and TRBJ2-7, with D possibly called TRBD1 or TRBD2 (7 bases each). Trimming left V 4 bases short and J 5 bases short, with 15 bases between. Germline CDR1 reads SQVTM; CDR2 reads ANQGSEA. The CDR3 is made up of 13 amino acids. CDR3 protein: CSVVVRGGDEQYF. The DNA of the CDR3 is TGCAGCGTTGTGGTCAGGGGGGGAGACGAGCAGTACTTC.

The rearrangement uses TRBV20-1 and TRBJ2-3; D not certain. The CDR3 sequence is 13 residues long. Per the germline V gene, CDR1 is DFQATT and CDR2 is SNEGSKA (reference sequence). V shed 0 bases and J shed 14 bases, with 18 bases lying between them. The CDR3 DNA is TGCAGTGCTAGAGATCTAGTCTCCATAGCCGCGTATTTT. Translation: CSARDLVSIAAYF.

The chain recombines TRBV7-2 with TRBJ1-6; D is possibly TRBD1 (5 bases). V lost 2 bases and J lost 0, with 17 bases in between. The CDR3 totals 19 residues. In germline, CDR1 is SGHTA, CDR2 FQGNSA. This chain's CDR3 is CASSLHVGLRGSYNSPLHF. CDR3 coding DNA: TGTGCCAGCAGCTTACATGTAGGGTTAAGGGGCTCCTATAATTCACCCCTCCACTTT.

The CDR3 coding sequence is TGTGCCAGCAGTTTTTCCGGACAGTGGGATGCACTGACATATGGCTACACCTTC. Residues: CASSFSGQWDALTYGYTF. The rearrangement joins TRBV28 to TRBJ1-2, with D possibly matching TRBD1 (6 bases). CDR3 size: 18 residues. The germline CDR1 and CDR2 sequences are MDHEN and SYDVKM. Trimming took off 3 bases at V and 5 bases at J, with 25 bases between the two ends.

The V gene is TRBV7-6, the J gene TRBJ2-3, with 9 bases aligning to TRBD1. Germline values: CDR1 SGHVS, CDR2 FNYEAQ. The CDR3 totals 14 residues. The V gene end was trimmed by 5 bases and the J gene end by 5 bases; junction bases not matched to a gene: 5. The CDR3 loop reads CASSGTGSQDTQYF. The CDR3 region has the DNA TGTGCCAGCAGCGGGACAGGGTCACAAGATACGCAGTATTTT.

This chain connects TRBV20-1 to TRBJ1-6; perhaps TRBD1 as D (5 bases). The V end lost 6 bases, the J end lost 2 bases, and 14 bases lay between the germline ends. Germline CDR1 is DFQATT and CDR2 is SNEGSKA (reference sequence). The CDR3 runs 15 residues. CDR3 DNA: TGCAGTGCCAGAAGCCAGGACACCTATAATTCACCCCTCCACTTT. Translated, it gives CSARSQDTYNSPLHF.

The rearrangement uses TRBV7-9 and TRBJ1-5; tentatively, D is TRBD1 (5 bases). CDR3 length: 15 amino acids. V gave up 3 bases and J gave up 1 base, with 10 bases separating them. Germline CDR1 is SEHNR and CDR2 is FQNEAQ (reference sequence). Written as DNA, the CDR3 is TGTGCCAGCAGCTTGCAGGGAATGAGCAATCAGCCCCAGCATTTT. It is translated as CASSLQGMSNQPQHF.